This TCR beta chain was documented in a study of siplizumab effects on memory and regulatory T cells. The trim removed 2 bases at V and 6 bases at J, leaving 6 bases unmatched. Germline CDR1 is SGHDT and CDR2 is YYEEEE. The CDR3 consists of 14 residues. Profiling relied on immunoSEQ multiplex PCR, and the TCRdb table lists in-frame clones only, not all of them. The sample has approximately 100,000 clones, 80% to 95% seen once. Sequencing was done on a sample of CD4+ T cells sorted from blood. The chain carries TRBV5-6 and TRBJ1-2; 8 bases line up with TRBD1. This TCR derives from a human donor in good health. Some clones in this sample may be carry-over from other donors' samples. CDR3 sequence reads: CASSFYDRGNGYTF. In nucleotides, the CDR3 is TGTGCCAGCAGCTTTTACGACAGGGGAAATGGCTACACCTTC.